What follows are 15 T cell receptor beta chains derived from one specimen sequenced in a study of shared clonotypes between healthy human individuals. Only in-frame clones appear in the TCRdb table, and some are missing; sequencing was by immunoSEQ multiplex PCR. The sample contains more than 500,000 clones, approximately 95% of which appear only once. Material for sequencing was naive CD4+ T cells sorted from blood. Subset defined: CD45RA+ positively selected. Receptor source: a woman aged 25 to 45 in good health.

The sample holds a few counts of this clone. The chain carries TRBV2 and TRBJ2-2; 8 bases line up with TRBD1. The CDR3 runs 16 residues. V was pared by 6 bases and J by 6 bases, with 12 bases of the junction left unmatched. The germline CDR1 and CDR2 sequences are SNHLY and FYNNEI. CDR3 residues: CASRKDRDSLSGELFF. The DNA for the CDR3 is TGTGCCAGCAGGAAGGACAGGGACTCGCTTTCCGGGGAGCTGTTTTTT.

The CDR3 loop reads CASSLLWNRGKETQYF. CDR3 nucleotide sequence: TGTGCCAGCAGCTTGCTGTGGAACAGGGGGAAAGAGACCCAGTACTTC. V gene TRBV5-6 combines with J gene TRBJ2-5; 8 nucleotides match TRBD1. The V gene end was trimmed by 1 base and the J gene end by 3 bases; junction bases not matched to a gene: 8. CDR1 and CDR2 from the germline V gene are SGHDT and YYEEEE. The CDR3 covers 16 residues.

The chain combines TRBV2 with TRBJ2-1; D call uncertain. This CDR3 region has 14 residues. CDR1 is SNHLY and CDR2 is FYNNEI in the germline V gene. The V gene lost 8 bases and the J gene lost 8 bases, with 19 bases spanning the gap. The CDR3 is CASSRLPANHEQFF. The CDR3 nucleotides are TGTGCCAGCTCTCGTCTACCCGCCAACCATGAGCAGTTCTTC.

Concerning this clone itself: Within the sample, other DNA sequences also encode this same CDR3. This rearrangement joins TRBV7-2 to TRBJ2-3, with 12 bases identical to TRBD2. V lost 2 bases to trimming and J lost 4 bases; unmatched junction nucleotides: 1. The germline V gene has CDR1 SGHTA and CDR2 FQGNSA. This CDR3 region has 15 residues. The CDR3 DNA is TGTGCCAGCAGCTTAAGACTAGCGGGAGCAGATACGCAGTATTTT. Residues: CASSLRLAGADTQYF.

This rearrangement joins TRBV6-6 to TRBJ2-1, with 8 bases identical to TRBD2. The CDR3 extends over 14 amino acids. V shed 6 bases and J 2 bases; nucleotides not matched to a gene: 3. In germline, CDR1 is MNHNY, CDR2 SVGAGI (reference sequence). CDR3 nucleotide sequence: TGTGCCAGCAGGCGGGAGGAAACCTACAATGAGCAGTTCTTC. Its translation is CASRREETYNEQFF.

The chain employs TRBV28 and TRBJ1-4, with 8 positions matching TRBD1. CDR1 and CDR2 (germline): MDHEN, SYDVKM. The V and J ends lost 5 bases and 8 bases, in that order; junction bases with no gene match: 10. The CDR3 totals 15 residues. The CDR3 here is CASSRPGGAYEKLFF. CDR3 DNA: TGTGCCAGCAGTCGTCCAGGGGGCGCATACGAAAAACTGTTTTTT.

This clone occurred once. The rearrangement links TRBV4-1 to TRBJ2-5; 10 bases agree with TRBD2. The closer fit of TRBJ2-7 to the DNA end suggests the J call may be wrong. Per the germline V gene, CDR1 is MGHRA and CDR2 is YSYEKL. This CDR3 spans 18 amino acids. CDR3: CASSPSRTSGASRNEQYF. The DNA for the CDR3 is TGCGCCAGCAGCCCCTCTCGGACTAGCGGAGCCTCACGGAACGAGCAGTACTTC.

The chain joins TRBV4-2 to TRBJ2-2; TRBD1 aligns across 9 bases. This CDR3 has 15 amino acids. CDR1 and CDR2 from the germline V gene are LGHNA and YNFKEQ. After removal of 2 bases from V and 3 bases from J, the junction contained 1 base not matched to a gene. This CDR3 is CASSQRTGDTGELFF. DNA of the CDR3: TGTGCCAGCAGCCAAAGGACAGGGGACACCGGGGAGCTGTTTTTT.

V is TRBV19 and J is TRBJ2-7, with 9 bases identical to TRBD1. In germline, CDR1 is LNHDA, CDR2 SQIVND (reference sequence). The CDR3 runs to 14 residues. J gave up 7 bases and V 11 bases, and 15 bases lay outside the gene matches. CDR3 amino acids: CASSGGQGLGEQYF. For the CDR3, the DNA is TGTGCCTCCAGCGGCGGACAGGGGCTAGGAGAGCAGTACTTC.

This chain uses TRBV5-1 with TRBJ2-7; 9 bases agree with TRBD2. This CDR3 contains 15 residues. CDR1 SGHRS and CDR2 YFSETQ come from the germline V gene. The V gene end was trimmed by 3 bases and the J gene end by 2 bases; junction bases not matched to a gene: 6. CDR3 sequence: CASSWRASGTYEQYF. CDR3 bases: TGCGCCAGCAGCTGGAGGGCTAGCGGGACCTACGAGCAGTACTTC.

The chain recombines TRBV7-2 with TRBJ2-5; TRBD2 agrees at 10 bases. The closer fit of TRBJ2-7 to the DNA end suggests the J call may be wrong. The germline V gene has CDR1 SGHTA and CDR2 FQGNSA. There are 15 residues in the CDR3. CDR3 in amino acids: CASSPGLAASYEQYF. The DNA of the CDR3 is TGTGCCAGCAGCCCAGGACTAGCGGCATCCTACGAGCAGTACTTC.

The rearrangement joins TRBV5-1 to TRBJ2-1; TRBD1 aligns across 8 bases. Per the germline V gene, CDR1 is SGHRS and CDR2 is YFSETQ. V shed 0 bases and J 4 bases; nucleotides not matched to a gene: 6. This CDR3 region has 16 residues. DNA for the CDR3: TGCGCCAGCAGCTTGGGGAAGGACAGGGCTTACAATGAGCAGTTCTTC. The encoded protein is CASSLGKDRAYNEQFF.

The chain uses TRBV19 and TRBJ2-1, with 13 bases that match TRBD2. From germline, CDR1 is LNHDA and CDR2 SQIVND (reference sequence). The trim removed 2 bases at V and 9 bases at J, leaving 7 bases unmatched. The CDR3 runs to 16 residues. The CDR3: CASSISGTSGILEQFF. CDR3 nucleotide sequence: TGTGCCAGTAGTATAAGTGGGACTAGCGGGATACTTGAGCAGTTCTTC.

This clone has just a few counts. The chain carries TRBV7-2 and TRBJ1-5; D gene unclear. This CDR3 region has 13 residues. Trimming removed 3 bases from V and 9 bases from J, with 12 bases in between. In germline, CDR1 is SGHTA, CDR2 FQGNSA. The CDR3 bases are TGTGCCAGCAGCTTCGGCAGCCACCGGCCCCAGCATTTT. It translates to CASSFGSHRPQHF. The complete variable domain, with remaining parts taken from reference TRBV7-2 and TRBJ1-5, reads GAGVSQSPSNKVTEKGKDVELRCDPISGHTALYWYRQSLGQGLEFLIYFQGNSAPDKSGLPSDRFSAERTGGSVSTLTIQRTQQEDSAVYLCASSFGSHRPQHFGDGTRLSIL.

This chain uses TRBV5-1 with TRBJ1-2; 7 bases are shared with TRBD1. V gave up 4 bases and J gave up 5 bases; unmatched junction bases: 8. Germline V CDR1 and CDR2: SGHRS, YFSETQ. The CDR3 contains 14 residues. The CDR3 spells CASSPRQGAYGYTF. The CDR3 DNA sequence: TGCGCCAGCAGCCCCAGACAGGGCGCATATGGCTACACCTTC.